The 30 T cell receptor beta chains below all came from one sample that was sequenced in a study of shared clonotypes between healthy human individuals (TCRdb year 2020). CD8 naive samples consisted of CD45RO-negative cells that were positively selected for CCR7, yielding a CD45RA+CCR7+ population without TemRA cells. Receptor libraries were prepared by the immunoSEQ multiplex PCR assay. The immuneACCESS repertoire file appears here via TCRdb, limited to in-frame rearrangements. These files lack a portion of the clones; in checked studies, under half of the deficit traces to unresolved V genes, and the cause of the others is not known. The sample table lists 2 million to 2.5 million clones, 85% to 95% of them with a count of one. Of the sample, 0.85% to 1.2% falls within the top ten clones. The sample consisted of naive CD8+ T cells sorted from blood. The cell subset or site label corresponds to: CD45RA+CCR7+. The origin of the receptors is a man between 18 and 35 years old in good health.

The chain is built from TRBV27 and TRBJ2-1; the match to TRBD2 covers 10 bases. This CDR3 is 17 amino acids long. The junction had 13 bases not matched to a gene; V was cut back by 6 bases and J by 5 bases. Germline loops: CDR1 MNHEY, CDR2 SMNVEV (reference sequence). The CDR3 DNA sequence: TGTGCCAGCAGCTCCCGGGCTAGCGGGAGTATTCACAATGAGCAGTTCTTC. Amino acid sequence: CASSSRASGSIHNEQFF.

V and J are TRBV7-2 and TRBJ2-7; 10 nucleotides match TRBD2. Germline CDR1 reads SGHTA; CDR2 reads FQGNSA. This CDR3 spans 16 amino acids. V trimming: 5 bases; J trimming: 2 bases; junction bases outside the gene matches: 9. The CDR3 reads CASSPEPGLAPYEQYF. Here the CDR3 DNA reads TGTGCCAGCAGCCCCGAACCGGGACTAGCGCCCTACGAGCAGTACTTC.

The gene calls are TRBV13 and TRBJ2-7; the match to TRBD1 covers 10 bases. There are 15 residues in the CDR3. The germline V gene has CDR1 PRHDT and CDR2 FYEKMQ (reference sequence). V gave up 5 bases and J gave up 2 bases; unmatched junction bases: 6. This CDR3 reads CASSESDRGTYEQYF. CDR3 DNA sequence: TGTGCCAGCAGCGAATCGGACAGGGGGACCTACGAGCAGTACTTC.

V gene TRBV27 combines with J gene TRBJ2-7, with D tentatively TRBD2 (5 bases). CDR3 length equals 14 residues. CDR1 is MNHEY and CDR2 is SMNVEV in the germline V gene (reference sequence). Deletions cut 5 bases from V and 1 base from J, with 12 bases between. The CDR3 DNA reads TGTGCCAGCAGTCCTGGACGAGGGTCCTACGAGCAGTACTTC. Its translation: CASSPGRGSYEQYF.

This clone was detected once. The chain has TRBV19 and TRBJ1-1, with TRBD1 as a possible D gene (5 bases). CDR1 is LNHDA, CDR2 SQIVND, per germline (reference sequence). This CDR3 has 14 amino acids. Trimming took 8 bases from V and 0 from J, leaving 13 bases between them. In nucleotides, the CDR3 is TGTGCCAGTTGGGAGGGGTGGATGAACACTGAAGCTTTCTTT. As protein: CASWEGWMNTEAFF.

This chain joins TRBV5-6 and TRBJ2-2; perhaps D is TRBD1 or TRBD2 (5 bases each). This CDR3 has 17 residues. Germline CDR1 SGHDT, CDR2 YYEEEE. V lost 2 bases and J lost 4, with 18 bases in between. For the CDR3, the DNA is TGTGCCAGCAGCTTCGCAACCTGGGGGAGAGGCACCGGGGAGCTGTTTTTT. Translated, it gives CASSFATWGRGTGELFF.

The V gene is TRBV6-5, the J gene TRBJ2-7; D is unresolved. The germline V gene has CDR1 MNHEY and CDR2 SVGAGI. The CDR3 is 12 amino acids. V shed 6 bases and J shed 5 bases, with 11 bases lying between them. This CDR3 is CASSSNANEQYF. The CDR3 DNA reads as TGTGCCAGCAGCTCCAACGCAAACGAGCAGTACTTC.

The chain combines TRBV7-8 with TRBJ2-3; TRBD2 matches 12 bases. There are 18 residues in the CDR3. Germline trimming cut 3 bases from V and 6 bases from J; bases unmatched to any gene: 13. CDR1 is SGHVS, CDR2 FQNEAQ, per germline. CDR3 loop: CASSFYLSSGRASDTQYF. The CDR3 bases are TGTGCCAGCAGCTTTTACCTATCTAGCGGGAGGGCCTCGGATACGCAGTATTTT.

V and J are TRBV27 and TRBJ2-5, with 11 bases that match TRBD2. CDR3 length: 16 residues. CDR1 and CDR2 from the germline V gene are MNHEY and SMNVEV (reference sequence). The V segment lost 3 bases and the J segment 5 bases; nucleotides outside the gene matches: 8. As DNA, the CDR3 is TGTGCCAGCAGTTTTTTTAGCGGGGGGGCCGGGGAGACCCAGTACTTC. Amino acid sequence: CASSFFSGGAGETQYF.

V is TRBV9 and J is TRBJ1-5, with TRBD1 matching 11 bases. V shed 4 bases, J shed 3 bases, and the junction held 9 bases outside the gene matches. This CDR3 spans 17 amino acids. From germline, CDR1 is SGDLS and CDR2 YYNGEE. CDR3 in DNA: TGTGCCAGCAGCCCTACCGGGACAGGGGGTTCCAATCAGCCCCAGCATTTT. It encodes CASSPTGTGGSNQPQHF.

Details on this clone: The sample contains more than one DNA sequence encoding this CDR3. This sequence joins TRBV10-1 and TRBJ2-1; D is uncertain. Trimming left V 3 bases short and J 4 bases short, with 7 bases between. Germline values: CDR1 WNHNN, CDR2 SYGVQD (reference sequence). The CDR3 runs to 13 residues. CDR3 residues: CASSESRYNEQFF. CDR3 bases: TGCGCCAGCAGTGAAAGCAGGTACAATGAGCAGTTCTTC.

V and J are TRBV6-5 and TRBJ2-2; 15 bases are a match to TRBD2. Germline CDR1 and CDR2: MNHEY and SVGAGI. CDR3 length: 15 residues. Trimming cost V 7 bases and J 7 bases; bases outside gene matches: 4. The CDR3 here is CASKGLAGGNGELFF. CDR3 DNA: TGTGCCAGCAAGGGACTAGCGGGAGGTAACGGGGAGCTGTTTTTT.

The chain uses TRBV4-3 and TRBJ1-1; perhaps TRBD1 as D (5 bases). The CDR3 covers 14 residues. V was trimmed by 3 bases and J by 6 bases, leaving 14 bases between them. Looked up from germline, CDR1 is LGHNA and CDR2 is YSLEER. The CDR3 DNA sequence: TGCGCCAGCAGCCACCTCGAGAGGGGCCCTGAAGCTTTCTTT. Translated: CASSHLERGPEAFF.

This rearrangement joins TRBV28 to TRBJ2-7, with D possibly being TRBD1 (6 bases). The CDR3 length is 14 residues. Germline loops: CDR1 MDHEN, CDR2 SYDVKM. V lost 3 bases, J lost 4 bases, and 13 bases lay in between. CDR3 coding DNA: TGTGCCAGCAGTTTCGCGGACAGATATTACGAGCAGTACTTC. Protein product: CASSFADRYYEQYF.

The chain has TRBV5-6 and TRBJ2-1, with a possible D match to TRBD2 (6 bases). In germline, CDR1 is SGHDT, CDR2 YYEEEE. Trimming left V 5 bases short and J 5 bases short, with 23 bases between. The CDR3 is 17 residues long. Here the CDR3 reads CASRHPRLAPDNNEQFF. CDR3 coding DNA: TGTGCCAGCAGGCATCCCCGGCTAGCGCCTGACAACAATGAGCAGTTCTTC.

This CDR3 is CASSLARFSYEQYF. Written as DNA, the CDR3 is TGTGCCAGCAGCTTAGCCCGATTCTCCTACGAGCAGTACTTC. The rearrangement uses TRBV11-2 and TRBJ2-7; D gene ambiguous. CDR3 length equals 14 residues. Germline V gene data show CDR1 as SGHAT and CDR2 as FQNNGV. With 1 base removed from V and 0 bases from J, the gap between germline ends came to 7 bases. Combining the CDR3 with reference TRBV11-2 and TRBJ2-7 gives the whole variable domain EAGVAQSPRYKIIEKRQSVAFWCNPISGHATLYWYQQILGQGPKLLIQFQNNGVVDDSQLPKDRFSAERLKGVDSTLKIQPAKLEDSAVYLCASSLARFSYEQYFGPGTRLTVT.

The chain employs TRBV6-1 and TRBJ2-7, with D possibly TRBD1 on 5 matching bases. Germline-derived CDR1 and CDR2 are MNHNS and SASEGT. The V and J ends lost 2 bases and 2 bases respectively, with 13 bases between them. The CDR3 has 15 residues. In nucleotides, the CDR3 is TGTGCCAGCAGTGAACTTGCCGTGACAGCCTACGAGCAGTACTTC. It codes for CASSELAVTAYEQYF.

The chain employs TRBV27 and TRBJ1-1; TRBD1 might be the D (5 bases). Trimming cost V 6 bases and J 1 base, with 18 bases left between them. The germline V gene has CDR1 MNHEY and CDR2 SMNVEV (reference sequence). This CDR3 comprises 16 residues. The CDR3: CASSRGLGAANTEAFF. In DNA, the CDR3 is TGTGCCAGCAGCCGCGGCCTTGGGGCAGCGAACACTGAAGCTTTCTTT.

This clone has more than one count but fewer than ten. Other DNA sequences of this sample code for an identical CDR3. The chain is built from TRBV15 and TRBJ1-1; no definite D call. This CDR3 has 14 residues. The V end lost 1 base, the J end lost 1 base, and 7 bases lay between the germline ends. Germline loops: CDR1 LNHNV, CDR2 YYDKDF (reference sequence). This CDR3 reads CATSRGGENTEAFF. In DNA form, the CDR3 reads TGTGCCACCAGCAGAGGTGGCGAGAACACTGAAGCTTTCTTT. The full variable domain, rest sourced from reference TRBV15 and TRBJ1-1, is DAMVIQNPRYQVTQFGKPVTLSCSQTLNHNVMYWYQQKSSQAPKLLFHYYDKDFNNEADTPDNFQSRRPNTSFCFLDIRSPGLGDTAMYLCATSRGGENTEAFFGQGTRLTVV.

This sequence joins TRBV25-1 and TRBJ2-5; D remains ambiguous. CDR1 and CDR2 from the germline V gene are MGHDK and SYGVNS. V shed 5 bases and J shed 5 bases, with 12 bases lying between them. The CDR3 is 13 amino acids. The CDR3 protein is CASSLENLETQYF. The CDR3 bases are TGTGCCAGCAGTCTGGAGAACCTGGAGACCCAGTACTTC.

V usage is TRBV10-3 and J usage is TRBJ2-5; maybe TRBD1 (6 bases). The V gene lost 0 bases and the J gene lost 2 bases, with 13 bases spanning the gap. The CDR3 has 16 amino acids. Germline V gene sequence: CDR1 ENHRY, CDR2 SYGVKD. The CDR3 region is CAISESPTGWQETQYF. DNA of the CDR3: TGTGCCATCAGTGAGTCCCCTACAGGGTGGCAAGAGACCCAGTACTTC.

The chain has TRBV7-9 and TRBJ2-7; perhaps TRBD2 as D (5 bases). Trimming left V 5 bases short and J 2 bases short, with 16 bases between. Looked up from germline, CDR1 is SEHNR and CDR2 is FQNEAQ (reference sequence). The CDR3 consists of 15 residues. In nucleotides, the CDR3 is TGTGCCAGCAGCCTCGGGGAGATGGAAGCCTACGAGCAGTACTTC. Translated: CASSLGEMEAYEQYF.

V and J are TRBV12-2 and TRBJ1-2; the table's D call TRBD1 went unverified against the DNA. TRBV12-2 is a pseudogene. The CDR3 loop spans 15 amino acids. CDR3 nucleotide sequence: TGTGCAAGTCGCTCCATCGCGAGGATCAGGGGATGCTACACCTTC. Amino acid sequence: CASRSIARIRGCYTF.

Only one count was recorded for this clone. The rearrangement links TRBV2 to TRBJ1-1; D gene unclear. Trimming took off 6 bases at V and 4 bases at J, with 18 bases between the two ends. This CDR3 is 15 amino acids long. Per the germline V gene, CDR1 is SNHLY and CDR2 is FYNNEI. Here the CDR3 DNA reads TGTGCCAGCAGCCCCGGGCCCCCCGAGACCACTGAAGCTTTCTTT. Encoded protein: CASSPGPPETTEAFF.

This clone has only one observation. This sample also contains other DNA sequences that code for the same CDR3. The chain joins TRBV7-9 to TRBJ2-1, with a weak D call TRBD2 (6 bases). Trimming removed 0 bases from V and 4 bases from J, with 10 bases in between. CDR3 size: 15 residues. The germline gives CDR1 SEHNR, CDR2 FQNEAQ (reference sequence). The CDR3 DNA sequence: TGTGCCAGCAGCTTAGCTAGCGGAGCATACAATGAGCAGTTCTTC. Translated, it gives CASSLASGAYNEQFF.

The CDR3 bases are TGCGCCAGCAGCCCAATCGGGGGCACTGAAGCTTTCTTT. As protein: CASSPIGGTEAFF. The chain couples TRBV5-1 to TRBJ1-1; maybe TRBD1 (5 bases). The CDR3 totals 13 residues. Germline CDR1 reads SGHRS; CDR2 reads YFSETQ. V lost 4 bases, J lost 4 bases, and 11 bases lay in between.

V and J are TRBV25-1 and TRBJ2-1; 7 nucleotides agree with TRBD2. This CDR3 spans 13 amino acids. Germline values: CDR1 MGHDK, CDR2 SYGVNS. The junction had 8 bases not matched to a gene; V was cut back by 5 bases and J by 10 bases. The CDR3 DNA reads as TGTGCCAGCAGTTGGCTAGCGGATGGGGAGCAGTTCTTC. Its translation: CASSWLADGEQFF.

This chain uses TRBV5-6 with TRBJ2-7, with 7 positions matching TRBD2. V shed 4 bases, J shed 7 bases, and the junction held 11 bases outside the gene matches. The CDR3 sequence is 14 residues long. Looked up from germline, CDR1 is SGHDT and CDR2 is YYEEEE. The CDR3, as DNA: TGTGCCAGCAGCCCGGGGACTACCTTAGGAGAGCAGTACTTC. Translating it yields CASSPGTTLGEQYF. Based on the CDR3 plus reference TRBV5-6 and TRBJ2-7, the full variable domain is DAGVTQSPTHLIKTRGQQVTLRCSPKSGHDTVSWYQQALGQGPQFIFQYYEEEERQRGNFPDRFSGHQFPNYSSELNVNALLLGDSALYLCASSPGTTLGEQYFGPGTRLTVT.

The J gene is TRBJ2-1, the V gene TRBV6-6, with 7 bases aligning to TRBD2. The CDR3 loop spans 13 amino acids. With 4 bases clipped from V and 16 bases from J, the junction kept 13 bases outside the gene matches. Germline V lookup: CDR1 MNHNY, CDR2 SVGAGI (reference sequence). CDR3 nucleotide sequence: TGTGCCAGCAGTTTGGGAGGGCAAGGGCCTTTCTTCTTC. It encodes CASSLGGQGPFFF.

This clone has a single count. The CDR3 is CARSRTKRALYNEQFF. DNA of the CDR3: TGTGCCAGAAGCAGAACAAAGCGGGCGCTCTACAATGAGCAGTTCTTC. This chain connects TRBV5-3 to TRBJ2-1; perhaps TRBD2 as D (6 bases). TRBV5-3 is reported as an ORF; its role is uncertain. The CDR3 is made up of 16 amino acids. V lost 4 bases, J lost 3 bases, and 17 bases lay in between.